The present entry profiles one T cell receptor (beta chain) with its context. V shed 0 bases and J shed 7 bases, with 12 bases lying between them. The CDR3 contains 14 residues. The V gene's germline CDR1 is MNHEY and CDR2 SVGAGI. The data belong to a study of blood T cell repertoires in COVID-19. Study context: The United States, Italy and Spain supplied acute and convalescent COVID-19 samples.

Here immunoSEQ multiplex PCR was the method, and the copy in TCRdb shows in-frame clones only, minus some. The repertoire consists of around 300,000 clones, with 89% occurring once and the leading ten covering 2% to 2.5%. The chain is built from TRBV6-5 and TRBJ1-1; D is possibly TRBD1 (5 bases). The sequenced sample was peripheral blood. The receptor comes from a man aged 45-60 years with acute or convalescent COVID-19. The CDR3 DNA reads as TGTGCCAGCAGTTACTCGACCGGGGGTTTTGAAGCTTTCTTT. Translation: CASSYSTGGFEAFF.